This is a list of T cell receptor beta chains from one sample in a study of metastatic and nonmetastatic thyroid tumors. TCRdb re-clonotyped the PCR reads via MiXCR. The sample contains 20,000 or so clones, 9% to 15% of which appear only once. Sequenced input: blood. Receptors were obtained from a male donor with papillary thyroid cancer or a benign thyroid nodule (not recorded which). Some clones in this sample may be carry-over from other donors' samples. The CDR3 runs from the conserved cysteine through the conserved F or W. A D gene is named only where the DNA matches it firmly. Part of the rows lack a size; the others show once, few, many or a class for expanded clones.

CSVEILADEQFF | TGCAGCGTTGAAATACTAGCGGATGAGCAGTTCTTC | many | TRBD2 | TRBV29-1 | 12 | TRBJ2-1
CASSPDRSSYNEQFF | TGTGCCAGCAGCCCCGACAGAAGCTCCTACAATGAGCAGTTCTTC | medium-sized | - | TRBV6-1 | 15 | TRBJ2-1
CASIRRGGSDGYTF | TGTGCCAGCATCCGTAGAGGGGGGAGCGACGGCTACACCTTC | many | - | TRBV5-8 | 14 | TRBJ1-2
CASSPSRDDAEKLFF | TGTGCCAGCAGCCCCTCCCGGGACGACGCTGAAAAACTGTTTTTT | many | - | TRBV3-1 | 15 | TRBJ1-4
CASSSGGEQYF | TGTGCCAGCAGCTCGGGGGGTGAGCAGTACTTC | - | TRBD2 | TRBV7-9 | 11 | TRBJ2-7
CASIAGTSGTGSYEQYF | TGTGCCAGCATTGCCGGGACTAGCGGGACTGGCTCCTACGAGCAGTACTTC | - | TRBD2 | TRBV28 | 17 | TRBJ2-7
CASSWSGGATDTQYF | TGCGCCAGCAGCTGGAGCGGGGGGGCCACAGATACGCAGTATTTT | - | TRBD2 | TRBV5-1 | 15 | TRBJ2-3
CASSFGTRGAEQYF | TGCGCCAGCAGTTTTGGGACCCGGGGAGCAGAGCAGTACTTC | many | - | TRBV5-1 | 14 | TRBJ2-7
CASGDVYGYTF | TGTGCCAGCGGGGACGTCTATGGCTACACCTTC | many | - | TRBV9 | 11 | TRBJ1-2
CASSWSTLVLLYGYTF | TGTGCCAGCAGTTGGTCCACCCTCGTTCTCCTCTATGGCTACACCTTC | medium-sized | - | TRBV28 | 16 | TRBJ1-2
CASSPRRDVAKNIQYF | TGTGCCAGTAGTCCACGCAGGGATGTAGCCAAAAACATTCAGTACTTC | many | - | TRBV19 | 16 | TRBJ2-4
CASSPGGGSRKLFF | TGTGCCAGCAGTCCGGGGGGGGGGAGTAGAAAACTGTTTTTT | many | - | TRBV6-1 | 14 | TRBJ1-4
CASSEDGLAGVNEQYF | TGTGCCAGCAGTGAAGATGGGCTAGCGGGAGTAAATGAGCAGTACTTC | - | TRBD2 | TRBV6-4 | 16 | TRBJ2-7
CASSPHEDRNYGYTF | TGTGCCAGCAGCCCACACGAGGACAGGAACTATGGCTACACCTTC | few | TRBD1 | TRBV9 | 15 | TRBJ1-2
CASSLVVEQTDTQYF | TGTGCCAGCAGCTTAGTTGTTGAGCAAACAGATACGCAGTATTTT | - | - | TRBV5-6 | 15 | TRBJ2-3
CSASPREVEAFF | TGCAGTGCTAGCCCCAGGGAAGTCGAAGCTTTCTTT | medium-sized | - | TRBV20-1 | 12 | TRBJ1-1
CASSFTGTGGTEAFF | TGTGCCAGCAGCTTTACCGGGACAGGGGGGACTGAAGCTTTCTTT | many | TRBD1 | TRBV5-6 | 15 | TRBJ1-1
CAKGYNEQFF | TGCGCCAAGGGATACAATGAGCAGTTCTTC | few | - | TRBV2 | 10 | TRBJ2-1
CASSYGAGHNSPLHF | TGTGCCAGCAGTTACGGGGCAGGGCATAATTCACCCCTCCACTTT | medium-sized | - | TRBV6-5 | 15 | TRBJ1-6
CASSIGQINQPQHF | TGTGCCAGTAGTATAGGGCAGATCAATCAGCCCCAGCATTTT | many | - | TRBV19 | 14 | TRBJ1-5
CASSERIQESSYNEQFF | TGCGCCAGCAGTGAACGAATACAGGAAAGCTCCTACAATGAGCAGTTCTTC | many | - | TRBV10-1 | 17 | TRBJ2-1
CASSRGLYNSPLHF | TGTGCCAGCAGTAGGGGACTTTATAATTCACCCCTCCACTTT | - | - | TRBV28 | 14 | TRBJ1-6
CASSSLAGKGSYEQYF | TGTGCCAGCAGCTCCTTAGCGGGAAAAGGTTCCTACGAGCAGTACTTC | - | TRBD2 | TRBV11-2 | 16 | TRBJ2-7
CAISEGVEQYF | TGTGCCATCAGTGAGGGGGTTGAGCAGTACTTC | medium-sized | - | TRBV10-3 | 11 | TRBJ2-7
CASKRNTEAFF | TGTGCCAGCAAAAGGAACACTGAAGCTTTCTTT | - | - | TRBV6-1 | 11 | TRBJ1-1
CATKQGMDTEAFF | TGTGCCACCAAACAGGGTATGGACACTGAAGCTTTCTTT | many | - | TRBV24-1 | 13 | TRBJ1-1
CASSGHYGYTF | TGTGCCAGCAGTGGGCACTATGGCTACACCTTC | many | - | TRBV2 | 11 | TRBJ1-2
CASRGRRTSGYNEQFF | TGTGCCAGCAGGGGTCGTAGGACTAGCGGATACAATGAGCAGTTCTTC | few | TRBD2 | TRBV28 | 16 | TRBJ2-1
CASSASGTPGTDTQYF | TGTGCCAGCAGCGCCAGCGGGACACCGGGCACAGATACGCAGTATTTT | many | - | TRBV9 | 16 | TRBJ2-3
CASSLADYGSGEAFF | TGCGCCAGCAGCTTGGCCGATTATGGCAGCGGTGAAGCTTTCTTT | many | - | TRBV5-1 | 15 | TRBJ1-1
CASSLGTANSPLHF | TGTGCCAGCAGCTTAGGGACAGCCAATTCACCCCTCCACTTT | - | TRBD1 | TRBV7-3 | 14 | TRBJ1-6
CASSRRDSRMNEQFF | TGCGCCAGCAGCCGGAGGGATAGCAGGATGAATGAGCAGTTCTTC | many | - | TRBV5-1 | 15 | TRBJ2-1
CSVEEGGRYEQYF | TGCAGCGTTGAAGAAGGGGGCAGGTACGAGCAGTACTTC | many | TRBD1 | TRBV29-1 | 13 | TRBJ2-7
CASSNSGGIEQYF | TGTGCCAGCAGTAATAGTGGTGGGATCGAGCAGTACTTC | few | - | TRBV28 | 13 | TRBJ2-7
CSASALAGGASGQFF | TGCAGTGCTAGCGCACTAGCGGGAGGAGCCTCGGGGCAGTTCTTC | - | TRBD2 | TRBV20-1 | 15 | TRBJ2-1
CASSLEDRTDTQYF | TGCGCCAGCAGCTTGGAAGATCGCACAGATACGCAGTATTTT | many | - | TRBV5-1 | 14 | TRBJ2-3
CASSVEAISAGEQYF | TGTGCCAGCAGTGTCGAGGCAATAAGCGCCGGCGAGCAGTACTTC | medium-sized | - | TRBV2 | 15 | TRBJ2-7
CATSRDGQGKQYF | TGTGCCACCAGCAGAGATGGACAAGGGAAGCAGTACTTC | medium-sized | - | TRBV15 | 13 | TRBJ2-7
CSADLSGRALDTQYF | TGCAGTGCTGACCTTAGCGGGAGGGCCCTGGATACGCAGTATTTT | many | TRBD2 | TRBV20-1 | 15 | TRBJ2-3
CSALNGPPFNEQFF | TGCAGTGCTCTTAATGGCCCTCCTTTCAATGAGCAGTTCTTC | many | - | TRBV20-1 | 14 | TRBJ2-1
CASSGGAGANVLTF | TGTGCCAGTAGCGGAGGGGCGGGGGCCAACGTCCTGACTTTC | medium-sized | - | TRBV19 | 14 | TRBJ2-6
CASSRLANEQFF | TGTGCCAGCAGCCGACTGGCCAATGAGCAGTTCTTC | medium-sized | - | TRBV28 | 12 | TRBJ2-1
CASSSDSPYEQYF | TGTGCCAGCAGCTCAGACAGTCCCTACGAGCAGTACTTC | - | - | TRBV6-1 | 13 | TRBJ2-7
CASSHDMNEQYF | TGTGCTAGCAGTCACGACATGAACGAGCAGTACTTC | few | - | TRBV6-5 | 12 | TRBJ2-7
CASREEVYEQYF | TGTGCCAGCAGGGAGGAGGTCTACGAGCAGTACTTC | medium-sized | - | TRBV6-1 | 12 | TRBJ2-7
CASSQDRQTGEPFF | TGCGCCAGCAGCCAAGACAGGCAGACCGGGGAGCCGTTTTTT | - | - | TRBV4-1 | 14 | TRBJ2-2
CASHSGTGTTRYTF | TGTGCCAGCCATTCGGGGACAGGGACGACCAGGTACACCTTC | - | TRBD1 | TRBV2 | 14 | TRBJ1-2
CASSQPGTGKYGYTF | TGCGCCAGCAGCCAGCCCGGGACAGGGAAGTATGGCTACACCTTC | many | TRBD1 | TRBV4-1 | 15 | TRBJ1-2
CASSQGQNTEAFF | TGTGCCAGCAGCCAAGGACAGAACACTGAAGCTTTCTTT | medium-sized | - | TRBV6-1 | 13 | TRBJ1-1
CATSTPLAKNIQYF | TGTGCCACCAGCACCCCATTAGCCAAAAACATTCAGTACTTC | many | - | TRBV15 | 14 | TRBJ2-4
CASRKQGATAGNTIYF | TGTGCCAGCAGGAAGCAGGGGGCAACGGCTGGAAACACCATATATTTT | medium-sized | TRBD1 | TRBV6-1 | 16 | TRBJ1-3
CASSPGTRYTDTQYF | TGTGCCAGCAGCCCCGGGACTAGATACACAGATACGCAGTATTTT | many | TRBD2 | TRBV6-1 | 15 | TRBJ2-3
CASSKDRGRLNTEAFF | TGTGCCAGCAGTAAGGACAGGGGGCGGCTCAACACTGAAGCTTTCTTT | medium-sized | TRBD1 | TRBV6-1 | 16 | TRBJ1-1
CASSLDLGQDTEAFF | TGTGCCAGCAGCTTAGATCTCGGGCAGGACACTGAAGCTTTCTTT | few | - | TRBV11-2 | 15 | TRBJ1-1